A single sample is the source of the 24 T cell receptor beta chains below, sequenced in a study of blood T cells in healthy people across ages. Through a sample-barcoded 5' primer and a J-beta primer mix, a second PCR was run for about 7 to 12 cycles. Each CDR3 protein is one row after TCRdb ran MiXCR on the 5' RACE reads. The data show roughly 1,500,000 distinct CDR3 sequences, roughly a third seen once. The sample taken for sequencing was blood. The receptors stem from a woman aged 25 to 39 in good health.

The chain recombines TRBV12-3 or TRBV12-4 with TRBJ1-1; a possible D gene is TRBD1 (5 bases). V lost 7 bases to trimming and J lost 8 bases, with 20 bases between them. This CDR3 is built from 14 residues. CDR3 nucleotide sequence: TGTGCCAGCATCTTGACCGGGACGATGAGGGAAGCTTTCTTT. It is translated as CASILTGTMREAFF.

The V and J genes are TRBV7-3 and TRBJ2-5; 7 positions match TRBD2. CDR3 length: 16 residues. V gave up 1 base and J gave up 5 bases; unmatched junction bases: 10. Germline CDR1 reads SGHTA; CDR2 reads FQGTGA. In DNA form, the CDR3 reads TGTGCCAGCAGCTTAAGGGGCCGCGGGAGTGGGGAGACCCAGTACTTC. This codes for CASSLRGRGSGETQYF.

The V gene is TRBV7-3, the J gene TRBJ2-1; D gene uncertain. This CDR3 contains 15 residues. Germline lookup yields CDR1 SGHTA and CDR2 FQGTGA. V gave up 0 bases and J gave up 3 bases, with 9 bases separating them. The CDR3 DNA reads TGTGCCAGCAGCTTAACGTTAGGAGACTACAATGAGCAGTTCTTC. Protein sequence: CASSLTLGDYNEQFF.

In its sample, this clonotype was seen many times. J is TRBJ2-7 and V is TRBV29-1, with TRBD1 matching over 7 bases. The length of the CDR3 is 14 residues. With 5 bases clipped from V and 0 bases from J, the junction kept 7 bases outside the gene matches. Per germline, CDR1 SQVTM and CDR2 ANQGSEA. This CDR3 reads CSVRTGANSYEQYF. The CDR3 coding sequence is TGCAGCGTTCGTACAGGGGCCAACTCCTACGAGCAGTACTTC.

The chain recombines TRBV5-1 with TRBJ2-7, with D perhaps matching TRBD2 (7 bases). Germline CDR1 and CDR2: SGHRS and YFSETQ. The CDR3 sequence is 13 residues long. V shed 7 bases and J shed 5 bases, with 16 bases lying between them. CDR3 in amino acids: CASSTGGRDEQYF. The CDR3 bases are TGCGCCAGCTCCACGGGGGGCCGGGACGAGCAGTACTTC.

This clonotype occurred a few times. The genes are TRBV21-1 and TRBJ2-7. TRBV21-1 is flagged as a pseudogene. This CDR3 comprises 14 residues. CDR3 bases: TGTGCCAGCAGCAAAATCACTGGAGCCTACGAGCAGTACTTC. Translating gives CASSKITGAYEQYF.

The chain recombines TRBV9 with TRBJ2-3, with 7 bases lining up with TRBD1. The CDR3 is 16 amino acids. V lost 0 bases and J lost 2; bases outside the gene matches: 6. Germline V gene sequence: CDR1 SGDLS, CDR2 YYNGEE. CDR3 sequence reads: CASSVDLGGTTDTQYF. The CDR3 bases are TGTGCCAGCAGCGTAGACTTAGGGGGCACCACAGATACGCAGTATTTT.

The gene calls are TRBV5-1 and TRBJ2-3; the D gene is possibly TRBD1 (6 bases). The length of the CDR3 is 15 residues. Trimming left V 3 bases short and J 0 bases short, with 11 bases between. CDR1 and CDR2 (germline): SGHRS, YFSETQ. CDR3 sequence reads: CASSWGPVSTDTQYF. The CDR3 DNA follows: TGCGCCAGCAGCTGGGGGCCCGTCAGCACAGATACGCAGTATTTT.

This clonotype was seen more than once but under ten times. This rearrangement joins TRBV18 to TRBJ2-7; D is uncertain. The CDR3 has 12 residues. Looked up from germline, CDR1 is KGHSH and CDR2 is LQKENI. Deletions cut 3 bases from V and 7 bases from J, with 10 bases between. In DNA, the CDR3 is TGTGCCAGCTCACCGGACCCCGGGGAGCAGTACTTC. Protein: CASSPDPGEQYF.

The V gene is TRBV7-9, the J gene TRBJ2-5; 8 nucleotides align to TRBD1. The V gene's germline CDR1 is SEHNR and CDR2 FQNEAQ (reference sequence). With V trimmed by 1 base and J by 4 bases, 8 bases remained unmatched. The CDR3 runs to 16 residues. The chain's CDR3 is CASSLGDRGKSETQYF. CDR3 coding DNA: TGTGCCAGCAGCTTAGGCGACAGGGGAAAGTCAGAGACCCAGTACTTC.

This clonotype was detected once. This may be a read error, as it is one base from a much larger clone. V gene TRBV4-1 combines with J gene TRBJ2-5; perhaps TRBD2 as D (6 bases). CDR1 MGHRA and CDR2 YSYEKL come from the germline V gene. The V end lost 0 bases, the J end lost 7 bases, and 18 bases lay between the germline ends. CDR3 size: 16 residues. The chain's CDR3 is CASSQETRQGLGTQYF. The DNA of the CDR3 is TGCGCCAGCAGCCAAGAAACAAGGCAGGGACTGGGGACCCAGTACTTC.

In its sample, this clonotype was seen a few times. V and J are TRBV2 and TRBJ1-1, with TRBD1 matching 7 bases. Trimming at V came to 4 bases and at J to 3 bases, leaving 8 bases not matched to a gene. Germline V gives CDR1 SNHLY, CDR2 FYNNEI. This CDR3 comprises 15 residues. CDR3 amino acids: CASSARQGQHTEAFF. The DNA of the CDR3 is TGTGCCAGCAGTGCCCGACAGGGACAACACACTGAAGCTTTCTTT.

This clonotype has only one observation. V usage is TRBV28 and J usage is TRBJ2-7; the D gene is possibly TRBD2 (7 bases). CDR3 size: 14 residues. Trimming left V 5 bases short and J 5 bases short, with 16 bases between. The germline CDR1 and CDR2 sequences are MDHEN and SYDVKM. The CDR3 protein is CASSPMGGLNEQYF. The CDR3 DNA reads TGTGCCAGCAGTCCGATGGGGGGGCTCAACGAGCAGTACTTC.

This chain connects TRBV20-1 to TRBJ2-7; TRBD2 might be the D (5 bases). This CDR3 is 15 amino acids long. CDR1 is DFQATT, CDR2 SNEGSKA, per germline (reference sequence). The germline V and J ends were trimmed by 6 bases and 2 bases, with 20 bases remaining between them. CDR3 in DNA: TGCAGTGCCGAGATTAGCGAGAAGATAACCTACGAGCAGTACTTC. Amino acids: CSAEISEKITYEQYF.

This clonotype has only a few counts. The gene calls are TRBV13 and TRBJ2-4; D gene ambiguous. CDR3 size: 13 residues. Germline values: CDR1 PRHDT, CDR2 FYEKMQ (reference sequence). Trimming shortened V by 4 bases and J by 4 bases, and 8 bases separated the two germline ends. The chain's CDR3 is CASSSLGKNIQYF. The CDR3 nucleotides read TGTGCCAGCAGCTCCCTGGGAAAAAACATTCAGTACTTC.

This clonotype came up a few times. The chain employs TRBV10-3 and TRBJ2-1, with D perhaps assigned TRBD1 or TRBD2 (6 bases each). Germline V gene sequence: CDR1 ENHRY, CDR2 SYGVKD. CDR3 length: 14 residues. The V gene lost 6 bases and the J gene lost 8 bases, with 17 bases spanning the gap. The CDR3 bases are TGTGCCATCAGACCGGGGGCCCTCGCGCATGAGCAGTTCTTC. Protein sequence: CAIRPGALAHEQFF.

V gene TRBV7-3 combines with J gene TRBJ2-1; 14 positions agree with TRBD2. Germline values: CDR1 SGHTA, CDR2 FQGTGA. The CDR3 extends over 14 amino acids. The ends lost 5 bases at V and 12 bases at J; junction bases unmatched: 6. CDR3 sequence: CASSPGTSGSWQFF. DNA for the CDR3: TGTGCCAGCAGCCCAGGGACTAGCGGGAGTTGGCAGTTCTTC.

This clonotype turned up a few times. The CDR3 region has the DNA TGTGCCAGCAGCCGCGGGACTAGCGGGGGGGAGACCCAGTACTTC. This codes for CASSRGTSGGETQYF. The V and J genes are TRBV5-6 and TRBJ2-5; 15 bases align to TRBD2. The CDR3 is 15 amino acids. J was trimmed by 5 bases and V by 4 bases; bases with no gene match: 3. CDR1 and CDR2 from the germline V gene are SGHDT and YYEEEE.

Concerning this clonotype itself: The junction shows a germline mismatch at one end, possibly a read error. V and J are TRBV2 and TRBJ2-3, with 11 bases identical to TRBD1. Germline V CDR1 and CDR2: SNHLY, FYNNEI. The CDR3 is made up of 15 amino acids. The CDR3 sequence: CACSGTGGFADTQYF. Here the CDR3 DNA reads TGTGCCTGCAGTGGGACAGGGGGGTTCGCAGATACGCAGTATTTT.

This clonotype was seen only a few times. The chain joins TRBV6-5 to TRBJ2-5, with 7 bases identical to TRBD2. J gave up 2 bases and V 2 bases, and 5 bases lay outside the gene matches. Germline CDR1 reads MNHEY; CDR2 reads SVGAGI. The CDR3 contains 15 residues. The CDR3 DNA follows: TGTGCCAGCAGTTACGGTGGACTAGTACAAGAGACCCAGTACTTC. This sequence encodes CASSYGGLVQETQYF.

The chain has TRBV20-1 and TRBJ2-4; D perhaps matches TRBD2 (5 bases). Germline V lookup: CDR1 DFQATT, CDR2 SNEGSKA (reference sequence). This CDR3 spans 14 amino acids. V lost 6 bases, J lost 13 bases, and 25 bases lay in between. CDR3 coding DNA: TGCAGTGCCGGCTTCCCTAACGGAAGGTGGGAGCAGTACTTC. Translating it yields CSAGFPNGRWEQYF.

This clonotype was detected a few times. The V and J genes are TRBV20-1 and TRBJ1-1, with D possibly TRBD1 on 5 matching bases. Per the germline V gene, CDR1 is DFQATT and CDR2 is SNEGSKA (reference sequence). The length of the CDR3 is 15 residues. V gave up 4 bases and J gave up 3 bases, with 18 bases separating them. CDR3 region: CSAKRQQGSHTEAFF. The CDR3 coding sequence is TGCAGTGCTAAGCGGCAGCAGGGATCCCACACTGAAGCTTTCTTT.

This chain connects TRBV20-1 to TRBJ1-5; 7 nucleotides agree with TRBD1. From germline, CDR1 is DFQATT and CDR2 SNEGSKA (reference sequence). CDR3 length equals 16 residues. V shed 3 bases, J shed 1 base, and the junction held 9 bases outside the gene matches. In nucleotides, the CDR3 is TGCAGTGCTAGGGACGTTCACAGGGGAAGCAATCAGCCCCAGCATTTT. Translation: CSARDVHRGSNQPQHF.

The chain employs TRBV9 and TRBJ2-1; possibly TRBD2 for D (6 bases). CDR1 is SGDLS, CDR2 YYNGEE, per germline. The CDR3 has 16 amino acids. Trimming pared 0 bases from V and 8 bases from J, leaving 18 bases between. The CDR3 loop reads CASSVGGRDPVDEQFF. The CDR3 DNA reads TGTGCCAGCAGCGTAGGAGGGCGGGACCCAGTCGATGAGCAGTTCTTC.